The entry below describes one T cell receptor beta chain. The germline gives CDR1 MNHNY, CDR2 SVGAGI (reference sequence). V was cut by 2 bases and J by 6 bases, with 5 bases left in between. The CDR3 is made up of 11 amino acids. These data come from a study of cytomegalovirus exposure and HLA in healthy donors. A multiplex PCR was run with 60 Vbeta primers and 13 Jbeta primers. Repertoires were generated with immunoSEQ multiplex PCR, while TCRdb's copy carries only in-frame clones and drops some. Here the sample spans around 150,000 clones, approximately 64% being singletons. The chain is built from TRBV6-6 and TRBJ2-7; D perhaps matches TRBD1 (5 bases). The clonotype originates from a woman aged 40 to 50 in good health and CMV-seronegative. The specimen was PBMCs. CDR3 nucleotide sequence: TGTGCCAGCAGTTACGGGGCCGAGCAGTACTTC. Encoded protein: CASSYGAEQYF.